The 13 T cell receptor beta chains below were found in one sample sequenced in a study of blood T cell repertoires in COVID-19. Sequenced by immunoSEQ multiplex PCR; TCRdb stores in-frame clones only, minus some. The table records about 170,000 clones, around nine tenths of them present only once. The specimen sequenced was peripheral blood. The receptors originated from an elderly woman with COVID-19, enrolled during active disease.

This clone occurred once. The CDR3 is CASSPGLAGEGEQFF. The CDR3 region has the DNA TGTGCCAGCAGCCCCGGACTAGCGGGAGAGGGTGAGCAGTTCTTC. V and J are TRBV7-2 and TRBJ2-1; TRBD2 aligns across 13 bases. The V gene end was trimmed by 5 bases and the J gene end by 9 bases; junction bases not matched to a gene: 7. This CDR3 spans 15 amino acids. Germline values: CDR1 SGHTA, CDR2 FQGNSA.

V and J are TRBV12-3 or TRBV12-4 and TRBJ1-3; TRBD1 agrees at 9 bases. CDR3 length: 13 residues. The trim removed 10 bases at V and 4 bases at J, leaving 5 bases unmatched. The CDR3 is CATGTGLGNTIYF. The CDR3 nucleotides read TGTGCCACCGGGACAGGGCTCGGAAACACCATATATTTT.

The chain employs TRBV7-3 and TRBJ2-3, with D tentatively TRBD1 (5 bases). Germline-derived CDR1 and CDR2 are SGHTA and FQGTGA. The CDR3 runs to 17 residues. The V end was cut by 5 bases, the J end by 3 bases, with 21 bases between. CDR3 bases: TGTGCCAGCAGCCTCCTCCCGGCCAGGCCAGGGACAGATACGCAGTATTTT. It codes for CASSLLPARPGTDTQYF.

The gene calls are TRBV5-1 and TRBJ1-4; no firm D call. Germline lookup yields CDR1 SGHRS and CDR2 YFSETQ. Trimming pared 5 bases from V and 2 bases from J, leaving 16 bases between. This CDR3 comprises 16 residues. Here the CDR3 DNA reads TGCGCCAGCAGTTATGGACTTATCGAGACTAATGAAAAACTGTTTTTT. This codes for CASSYGLIETNEKLFF.

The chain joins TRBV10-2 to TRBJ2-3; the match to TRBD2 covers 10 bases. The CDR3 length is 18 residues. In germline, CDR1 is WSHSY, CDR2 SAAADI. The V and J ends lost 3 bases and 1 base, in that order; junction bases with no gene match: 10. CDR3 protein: CASSEPTWGTSGTDTQYF. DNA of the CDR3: TGCGCCAGCAGTGAACCAACCTGGGGGACTAGCGGCACAGATACGCAGTATTTT.

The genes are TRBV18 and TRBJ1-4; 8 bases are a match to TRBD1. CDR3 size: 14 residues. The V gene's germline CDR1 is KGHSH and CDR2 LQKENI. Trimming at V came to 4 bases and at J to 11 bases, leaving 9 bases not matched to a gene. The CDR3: CASSQDRESVKLFF. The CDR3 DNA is TGTGCCAGCTCACAGGACAGGGAGTCGGTTAAACTGTTTTTT.

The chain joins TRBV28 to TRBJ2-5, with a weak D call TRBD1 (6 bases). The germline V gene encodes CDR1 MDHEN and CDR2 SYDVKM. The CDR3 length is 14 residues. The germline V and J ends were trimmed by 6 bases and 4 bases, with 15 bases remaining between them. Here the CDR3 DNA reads TGTGCCAGCAGACCCCCCAGGGGCACAGAGACCCAGTACTTC. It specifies CASRPPRGTETQYF.

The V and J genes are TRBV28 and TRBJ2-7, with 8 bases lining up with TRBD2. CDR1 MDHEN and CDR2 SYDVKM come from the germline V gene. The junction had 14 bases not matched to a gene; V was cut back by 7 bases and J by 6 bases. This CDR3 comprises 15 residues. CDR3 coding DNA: TGTGCCAGCAATCGCGGGGCGGGGGGTGTTAGCGAGCAGTACTTC. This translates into CASNRGAGGVSEQYF.

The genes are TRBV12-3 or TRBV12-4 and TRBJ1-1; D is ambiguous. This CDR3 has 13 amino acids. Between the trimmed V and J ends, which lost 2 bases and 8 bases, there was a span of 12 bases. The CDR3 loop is CASSLKSILEAFF. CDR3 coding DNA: TGTGCCAGCAGTTTAAAGAGTATCCTCGAAGCTTTCTTT.

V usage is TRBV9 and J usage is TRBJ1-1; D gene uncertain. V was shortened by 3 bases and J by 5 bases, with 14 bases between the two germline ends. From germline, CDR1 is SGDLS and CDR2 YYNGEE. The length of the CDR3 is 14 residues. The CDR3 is CASSAGGVETEAFF. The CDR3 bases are TGTGCCAGCAGCGCCGGCGGGGTGGAGACTGAAGCTTTCTTT.

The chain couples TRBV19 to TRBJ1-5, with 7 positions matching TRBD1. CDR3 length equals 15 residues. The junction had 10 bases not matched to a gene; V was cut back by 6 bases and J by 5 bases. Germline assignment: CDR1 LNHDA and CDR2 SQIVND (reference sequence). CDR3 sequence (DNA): TGTGCCAGTAGCCTAGACAGGGTATTCGATCAGCCCCAGCATTTT. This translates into CASSLDRVFDQPQHF.

The CDR3, as DNA: TGTGCCAGCAGCCCCTTGTCGAGCGAGCAGTACTTC. This gives the protein CASSPLSSEQYF. The chain couples TRBV11-2 to TRBJ2-7; no clear D gene. The CDR3 sequence is 12 residues long. CDR1 SGHAT and CDR2 FQNNGV come from the germline V gene. Between the trimmed V and J ends, which lost 5 bases and 6 bases, there was a span of 11 bases.

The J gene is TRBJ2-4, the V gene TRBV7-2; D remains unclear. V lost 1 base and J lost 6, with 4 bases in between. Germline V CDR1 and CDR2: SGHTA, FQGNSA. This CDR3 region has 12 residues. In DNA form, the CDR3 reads TGTGCCAGCAGCTTAGTACTAAACATTCAGTACTTC. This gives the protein CASSLVLNIQYF. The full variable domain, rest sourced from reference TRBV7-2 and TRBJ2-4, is GAGVSQSPSNKVTEKGKDVELRCDPISGHTALYWYRQSLGQGLEFLIYFQGNSAPDKSGLPSDRFSAERTGGSVSTLTIQRTQQEDSAVYLCASSLVLNIQYFGAGTRLSVL.